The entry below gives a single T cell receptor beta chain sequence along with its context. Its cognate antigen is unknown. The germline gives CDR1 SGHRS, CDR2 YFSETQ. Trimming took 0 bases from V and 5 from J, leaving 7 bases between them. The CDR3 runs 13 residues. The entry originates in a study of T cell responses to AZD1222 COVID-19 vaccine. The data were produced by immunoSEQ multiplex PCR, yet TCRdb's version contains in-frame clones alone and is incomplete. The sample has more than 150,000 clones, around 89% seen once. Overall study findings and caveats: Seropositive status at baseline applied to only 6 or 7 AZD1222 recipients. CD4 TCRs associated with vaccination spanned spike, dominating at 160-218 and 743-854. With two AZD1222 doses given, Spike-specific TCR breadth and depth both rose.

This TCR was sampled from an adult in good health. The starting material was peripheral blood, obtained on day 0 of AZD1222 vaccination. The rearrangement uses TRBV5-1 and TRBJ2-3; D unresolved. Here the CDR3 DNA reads TGCGCCAGCAGCTTGGAACGACAAGATACGCAGTATTTT. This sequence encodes CASSLERQDTQYF.